Sequencing of this TCR beta chain was carried out in a study of cytomegalovirus exposure and HLA in healthy donors. Whole-study context: Counted in an early data release were approximately 85 million unique TCRs from HLA-typed donors.

Findings and limits, study-wide: Segments of the TCR beta V type were, in most cases, productive about 87% or about 30% of the time in an earlier analysis.

Germline values: CDR1 MDHEN, CDR2 SYDVKM. V was trimmed by 6 bases and J by 2 bases, leaving 7 bases between them. CDR3 length equals 12 residues. Remarks on this clone: Its antigen is undetermined.

The PCR ran on 60 Vbeta and 13 Jbeta primers. Some clones are missing from TCRdb's copy, which holds only in-frame ones; the method was immunoSEQ multiplex PCR. Of 70,000 to 80,000 clones listed, about four fifths are singletons. This chain uses TRBV28 with TRBJ1-2; no definite D call. This clonotype was obtained from a man younger than 35 in good health and CMV-seronegative. Specimen: PBMCs. The CDR3 DNA reads as TGTGCCAGCAGCCAGGTGAACTATGGCTACACCTTC. Its translation: CASSQVNYGYTF.